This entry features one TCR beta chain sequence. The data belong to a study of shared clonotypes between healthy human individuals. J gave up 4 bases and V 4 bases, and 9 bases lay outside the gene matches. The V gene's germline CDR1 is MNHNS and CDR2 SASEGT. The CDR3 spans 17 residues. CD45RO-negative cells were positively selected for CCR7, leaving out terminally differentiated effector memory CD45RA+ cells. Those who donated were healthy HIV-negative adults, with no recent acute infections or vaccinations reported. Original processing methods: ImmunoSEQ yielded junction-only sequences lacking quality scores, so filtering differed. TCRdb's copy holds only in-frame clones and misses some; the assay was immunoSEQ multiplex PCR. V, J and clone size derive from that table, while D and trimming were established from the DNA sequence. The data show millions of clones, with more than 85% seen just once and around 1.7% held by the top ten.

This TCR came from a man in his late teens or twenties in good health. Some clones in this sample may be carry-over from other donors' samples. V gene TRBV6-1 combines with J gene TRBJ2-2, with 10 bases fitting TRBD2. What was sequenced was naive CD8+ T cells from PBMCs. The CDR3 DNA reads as TGTGCCAGCAGTGGGACAGTCATAGCGGGAGGCACCGGGGAGCTGTTTTTT. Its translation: CASSGTVIAGGTGELFF.